These 21 T cell receptor beta chains were sequenced from one sample in a study of blood T cells in healthy people across ages. The second PCR ran about 7 to 12 cycles with a sample-barcoded 5' primer and J-beta primers. TCRdb reanalysed the 5' RACE reads using MiXCR and keeps one entry per CDR3 protein. The table records about 1.4 million distinct CDR3 sequences, roughly 59% of them present only once. Sequencing was done on a sample of blood. The receptors were gathered from a man between 18 and 35 years old in good health.

V is TRBV5-1 and J is TRBJ2-5; tentative D call: TRBD1 (6 bases). The germline V gene encodes CDR1 SGHRS and CDR2 YFSETQ. The CDR3 runs to 15 residues. The V end lost 1 base, the J end lost 5 bases, and 15 bases lay between the germline ends. CDR3 DNA sequence: TGCGCCAGCAGCTTGACAGGGCCCTTAGGGGAGACCCAGTACTTC. Translated: CASSLTGPLGETQYF.

The CDR3 sequence is CASSQDDGNQPQHF. The CDR3 DNA follows: TGCGCCAGCAGCCAAGACGACGGCAATCAGCCCCAGCATTTT. The chain carries TRBV4-1 and TRBJ1-5, with D hard to call. CDR1 and CDR2 (germline): MGHRA, YSYEKL. Deletions cut 0 bases from V and 2 bases from J, with 5 bases between. The CDR3 runs to 14 residues.

This clonotype has a handful of counts. This chain uses TRBV6-6 with TRBJ2-7; possibly TRBD1 for D (5 bases). The CDR3 loop spans 14 amino acids. Germline values: CDR1 MNHNY, CDR2 SVGAGI (reference sequence). V was cut by 0 bases and J by 7 bases, with 13 bases left in between. CDR3 bases: TGTGCCAGCAGTTACTCGGGCAGGGCCGGGGAGCAGTACTTC. It yields the protein CASSYSGRAGEQYF.

The gene calls are TRBV21-1 and TRBJ2-7. TRBV21-1 is assigned pseudogene status. CDR3 size: 15 residues. In DNA, the CDR3 is TGTGCCAGCAGCAAAACATCTTTATTCTCCTACGAGCAGTACTTC. Its translation: CASSKTSLFSYEQYF.

In its sample, this clonotype was seen a few times. The V and J genes are TRBV29-1 and TRBJ2-7; no reliable D call. Germline V gives CDR1 SQVTM, CDR2 ANQGSEA. Trimming stripped 3 bases from V and 1 base from J, with 7 bases between. CDR3 size: 12 residues. The CDR3 bases are TGCAGCGTTGACTGGCAGTCCTACGAGCAGTACTTC. This translates into CSVDWQSYEQYF.

The CDR3 DNA is TGCGCCAGCAGCCATTTCCCACGGGGGAAAACCACTAACTATGGCTACACCTTC. This gives the protein CASSHFPRGKTTNYGYTF. The gene calls are TRBV4-1 and TRBJ1-2; D might be TRBD1 (5 bases). Trimming removed 3 bases from V and 0 bases from J, with 20 bases in between. Germline loops: CDR1 MGHRA, CDR2 YSYEKL. The CDR3 has 18 amino acids.

The sample holds a few counts of this clonotype. The J gene is TRBJ1-2, the V gene TRBV27; D not resolved. The CDR3 covers 14 residues. CDR1 and CDR2 from the germline V gene are MNHEY and SMNVEV (reference sequence). V lost 3 bases to trimming and J lost 8 bases, with 16 bases between them. The CDR3 loop is CASSFGPIAGGYTF. The CDR3 bases are TGTGCCAGCAGTTTCGGGCCAATCGCGGGCGGCTACACCTTC.

This clonotype was seen only a few times. The chain combines TRBV7-9 with TRBJ2-1; 8 bases agree with TRBD1. Germline assignment: CDR1 SEHNR and CDR2 FQNEAQ (reference sequence). Trimming removed 3 bases from V and 1 base from J; junction bases left unmatched: 8. The CDR3 is 17 amino acids. In DNA, the CDR3 is TGTGCCAGCAGCTTGACCTCCGGGACAGGATCCTACAATGAGCAGTTCTTC. Translated, it gives CASSLTSGTGSYNEQFF.

CDR3 sequence reads: CASSPMWSSYNSPLHF. CDR3 nucleotide sequence: TGTGCCAGCAGCCCCATGTGGAGCTCCTATAATTCACCCCTCCACTTT. The chain has TRBV27 and TRBJ1-6; no definite D call. The CDR3 spans 16 residues. Deletions cut 6 bases from V and 0 bases from J, with 12 bases between. The germline CDR1 and CDR2 sequences are MNHEY and SMNVEV (reference sequence).

This clonotype was observed a handful of times. Written as DNA, the CDR3 is TGTGCCAGCAGTCCCCGGGACAGGGGGTCAGATACGCAGTATTTT. As protein: CASSPRDRGSDTQYF. The rearrangement uses TRBV6-2 or TRBV6-3 and TRBJ2-3, with 11 bases lining up with TRBD1. The CDR3 covers 15 residues. V gave up 5 bases and J gave up 4 bases; unmatched junction bases: 5. Germline assignment: CDR1 MNHEY and CDR2 SVGEGT.

This rearrangement joins TRBV2 to TRBJ2-7, with 7 nucleotides matching TRBD1. The CDR3 is 15 amino acids. Trimming removed 6 bases from V and 2 bases from J; junction bases left unmatched: 10. Germline values: CDR1 SNHLY, CDR2 FYNNEI. This CDR3 reads CASSPYTGTAYEQYF. In DNA form, the CDR3 reads TGTGCCAGCAGCCCCTATACCGGGACAGCCTACGAGCAGTACTTC.

V usage is TRBV9 and J usage is TRBJ2-3; 8 bases fit TRBD1. Germline V gene sequence: CDR1 SGDLS, CDR2 YYNGEE. The CDR3 consists of 22 residues. The trim removed 0 bases at V and 4 bases at J, leaving 25 bases unmatched. Written as DNA, the CDR3 is TGTGCCAGCAGCGTAGAGTTTTCAAGACAGGGGCAGCTTTCGGCGCACGCAGATACGCAGTATTTT. Translated, it gives CASSVEFSRQGQLSAHADTQYF.

The sample holds a few counts of this clonotype. The chain recombines TRBV7-9 with TRBJ2-6; 7 positions match TRBD1. Germline CDR1 and CDR2: SEHNR and FQNEAQ (reference sequence). The CDR3 consists of 19 residues. The trim removed 3 bases at V and 4 bases at J, leaving 15 bases unmatched. The DNA of the CDR3 is TGTGCCAGCAGCTTCCCGATCGGGACAGCCGCTCTGGGGGCCAACGTCCTGACTTTC. This sequence encodes CASSFPIGTAALGANVLTF.

Concerning this clonotype: One end of the junction does not line up with germline, which may come from a read error. V usage is TRBV5-4 and J usage is TRBJ2-4, with D possibly TRBD1 on 7 matching bases. This CDR3 spans 17 amino acids. CDR1 is SGHNT, CDR2 YYREEE, per germline (reference sequence). The CDR3 region has the DNA TGTGCCGGCAGCGACTGGGCGGGACAGAAAGCCAAAAACATTCAGTACTTC. This encodes CAGSDWAGQKAKNIQYF.

The rearrangement links TRBV6-5 to TRBJ2-1; the D gene could be TRBD1 or TRBD2 (6 bases each). With 6 bases removed from V and 0 bases from J, the gap between germline ends came to 12 bases. This CDR3 spans 15 amino acids. The V gene's germline CDR1 is MNHEY and CDR2 SVGAGI. The CDR3 spells CASSPEGHSYNEQFF. CDR3 nucleotide sequence: TGTGCCAGCAGCCCGGAGGGACACTCCTACAATGAGCAGTTCTTC.

A few counts support this clonotype. J is TRBJ2-7 and V is TRBV29-1; TRBD1 agrees at 9 bases. The CDR3 covers 13 residues. V was clipped by 6 bases and J by 1 base; unmatched bases: 4. Germline V CDR1 and CDR2: SQVTM, ANQGSEA. In DNA form, the CDR3 reads TGCAGCGTACCGGGACAGGGTTCCTACGAGCAGTACTTC. Amino acids: CSVPGQGSYEQYF.

This clonotype was found a few times. CDR3 sequence: CSVELRTGENYGYTF. DNA of the CDR3: TGCAGCGTTGAACTGCGTACAGGGGAGAACTATGGCTACACCTTC. The chain joins TRBV29-1 to TRBJ1-2, with 7 bases aligning to TRBD1. V shed 2 bases and J 2 bases; nucleotides not matched to a gene: 8. Germline V lookup: CDR1 SQVTM, CDR2 ANQGSEA. CDR3 length: 15 residues.

The CDR3 sequence is CASSERSFSNQPQHF. DNA for the CDR3: TGTGCCAGCAGTGAACGGTCTTTTAGCAATCAGCCCCAGCATTTT. The chain combines TRBV2 with TRBJ1-5; D ambiguous. This CDR3 contains 15 residues. V was shortened by 2 bases and J by 0 bases, with 8 bases between the two germline ends. CDR1 is SNHLY and CDR2 is FYNNEI in the germline V gene.

This chain links TRBV29-1 with TRBJ2-7; weak D call: TRBD1 (6 bases). Looked up from germline, CDR1 is SQVTM and CDR2 is ANQGSEA. The V and J ends lost 4 bases and 4 bases respectively, with 14 bases between them. The CDR3 sequence is 13 residues long. CDR3 in DNA: TGCAGCGTTGGAAGGACAGATGGGTACGAGCAGTACTTC. Translating it yields CSVGRTDGYEQYF.

The chain combines TRBV6-2 or TRBV6-3 with TRBJ2-5, with TRBD1 matching 11 bases. The CDR3 runs to 14 residues. Germline CDR1 reads MNHEY; CDR2 reads SVGEGT. V was pared by 5 bases and J by 5 bases, with 4 bases of the junction left unmatched. CDR3 nucleotide sequence: TGTGCCAGCAGTGGACAGGGGGCTCGGGAGACCCAGTACTTC. It is translated as CASSGQGARETQYF.

V is TRBV4-1 and J is TRBJ1-1; D perhaps matches TRBD1 (6 bases). Trimming shortened V by 0 bases and J by 4 bases, and 12 bases separated the two germline ends. The V gene's germline CDR1 is MGHRA and CDR2 YSYEKL. This CDR3 has 15 amino acids. This CDR3 is CASSQEAQGGTEAFF. The CDR3 region has the DNA TGCGCCAGCAGCCAAGAAGCACAGGGCGGCACTGAAGCTTTCTTT.